These 23 T cell receptor beta chains were all obtained from the same sample, sequenced in a study of human T cells and chemical hapten exposure. Unfractionated whole blood yielded the extracted total RNA. Via MiXCR, TCRdb re-called the 5' RACE reads, giving one row per CDR3 protein. In the table there are 150,000 or so distinct CDR3 sequences, roughly 4.1% of which are singletons. The receptor set was obtained from a female donor in good health.

This clonotype was observed many times. The V gene is TRBV6-1, the J gene TRBJ1-1; D gene unclear. The CDR3 extends over 13 amino acids. The V gene's germline CDR1 is MNHNS and CDR2 SASEGT. With 6 bases removed from V and 5 bases from J, the gap between germline ends came to 13 bases. The CDR3 DNA follows: TGTGCCAGCAGCGCCCGCTATGGGACTGAAGCTTTCTTT. Translation: CASSARYGTEAFF.

This clonotype showed up many times. This rearrangement joins TRBV30 to TRBJ2-3; the match to TRBD2 covers 8 bases. V gave up 3 bases and J gave up 0 bases; unmatched junction bases: 5. Germline lookup yields CDR1 GTSNPN and CDR2 SVGIG (reference sequence). This CDR3 contains 15 residues. CDR3 sequence: CAWSGTRPSTDTQYF. CDR3 sequence (DNA): TGTGCCTGGAGCGGGACTAGGCCGAGCACAGATACGCAGTATTTT.

This clonotype was observed a handful of times. This chain links TRBV11-3 with TRBJ2-1; D is unresolved. The germline V and J ends were trimmed by 5 bases and 8 bases, with 13 bases remaining between them. There are 13 residues in the CDR3. Germline V lookup: CDR1 SGHNT, CDR2 YENEEA. The CDR3 protein is CASSIHLTDEQFF. As DNA, the CDR3 is TGTGCCAGCAGCATCCACCTAACGGATGAGCAGTTCTTC.

In its sample, this clonotype was seen many times. CDR3 loop: CASRTGTGGYNEQFF. DNA for the CDR3: TGTGCCAGCAGGACCGGGACAGGGGGCTACAATGAGCAGTTCTTC. The chain links TRBV5-4 to TRBJ2-1, with TRBD1 matching 11 bases. J lost 3 bases, V lost 5 bases, and 4 bases had no gene match. The V gene's germline CDR1 is SGHNT and CDR2 YYREEE (reference sequence). The length of the CDR3 is 15 residues. Together with reference TRBV5-4 and TRBJ2-1, the CDR3 gives the full variable domain: ETGVTQSPTHLIKTRGQQVTLRCSSQSGHNTVSWYQQALGQGPQFIFQYYREEENGRGNFPPRFSGLQFPNYSSELNVNALELDDSALYLCASRTGTGGYNEQFFGPGTRLTVL.

This clonotype was seen ten or more times. V usage is TRBV3-1 and J usage is TRBJ1-6, with 7 bases matching TRBD1. This CDR3 is 17 amino acids long. V was pared by 1 base and J by 2 bases, with 5 bases of the junction left unmatched. CDR1 is LGHDT and CDR2 is YNNKEL in the germline V gene (reference sequence). The CDR3 reads CASSQVGRGTYNSPLHF. The CDR3 bases are TGTGCCAGCAGCCAAGTGGGCAGGGGGACCTATAATTCACCCCTCCACTTT. The complete variable domain, with remaining parts taken from reference TRBV3-1 and TRBJ1-6, reads DTAVSQTPKYLVTQMGNDKSIKCEQNLGHDTMYWYKQDSKKFLKIMFSYNNKELIINETVPNRFSPKSPDKAHLNLHINSLELGDSAVYFCASSQVGRGTYNSPLHFGNGTRLTVT.

This clonotype came up many times. This rearrangement joins TRBV4-2 to TRBJ2-3, with 13 bases fitting TRBD2. The V segment lost 4 bases and the J segment 1 base; nucleotides outside the gene matches: 8. This CDR3 has 18 amino acids. The germline CDR1 and CDR2 sequences are LGHNA and YNFKEQ. CDR3 in DNA: TGTGCCAGCAGCCGTACCCGACTAGCGGGGGGTGGCACAGATACGCAGTATTTT. Translating it yields CASSRTRLAGGGTDTQYF.

At least ten counts were recorded for this clonotype. V is TRBV6-2 or TRBV6-3 and J is TRBJ2-1; TRBD2 aligns across 9 bases. V lost 3 bases to trimming and J lost 0 bases; unmatched junction nucleotides: 0. Germline lookup yields CDR1 MNHEY and CDR2 SVGEGT. The CDR3 covers 15 residues. The CDR3, as DNA: TGTGCCAGCAGTTATAGCGGGGGCTCCTACAATGAGCAGTTCTTC. Translating it yields CASSYSGGSYNEQFF.

This sequence joins TRBV3-1 and TRBJ2-3, with D tentatively TRBD2 (6 bases). The CDR3 is 17 amino acids. V was pared by 2 bases and J by 0 bases, with 15 bases between. The germline gives CDR1 LGHDT, CDR2 YNNKEL (reference sequence). The CDR3 coding sequence is TGTGCCAGCAGCCAATCTTCATCGGGGGACAGCACAGATACGCAGTATTTT. Translating it yields CASSQSSSGDSTDTQYF.

This clonotype was seen more than once but under ten times. The chain uses TRBV12-5 and TRBJ2-7, with 8 bases aligning to TRBD1. Per the germline V gene, CDR1 is LGHNT and CDR2 is FRNRAP. V shed 3 bases, J shed 7 bases, and the junction held 8 bases outside the gene matches. This CDR3 spans 14 amino acids. The DNA for the CDR3 is TGTGCTAGTGGTTTTTCCAGGGGGCGTGGGGAGCAGTACTTC. Its protein is CASGFSRGRGEQYF.

As regards this clonotype: A clone one base away is much larger, so this may be a read error. V gene TRBV11-1 combines with J gene TRBJ2-7, with TRBD1 identical over 10 bases. The junction had 7 bases not matched to a gene; V was cut back by 0 bases and J by 5 bases. CDR3 length equals 16 residues. Looked up from germline, CDR1 is SGHAT and CDR2 is FQDESV (reference sequence). The CDR3 region has the DNA TGTGCCAGCAGCTTAGCGCCAGGGACAGGGGCCGACGAGCAGTACTTC. As protein: CASSLAPGTGADEQYF. Full variable domain (remainder filled in from reference TRBV11-1 and TRBJ2-7): EAEVAQSPRYKITEKSQAVAFWCDPISGHATLYWYRQILGQGPELLVQFQDESVVDDSQLPKDRFSAERLKGVDSTLKIQPAELGDSAMYLCASSLAPGTGADEQYFGPGTRLTVT.

At least ten counts were recorded for this clonotype. The chain uses TRBV7-3 and TRBJ1-1; D uncertain. V lost 0 bases, J lost 5 bases, and 13 bases lay in between. This CDR3 contains 15 residues. The germline V gene has CDR1 SGHTA and CDR2 FQGTGA. Here the CDR3 reads CASSLTGHGGTEAFF. Written as DNA, the CDR3 is TGTGCCAGCAGCTTAACCGGGCACGGTGGTACTGAAGCTTTCTTT.

This clonotype was counted only a few times. The V gene is TRBV29-1, the J gene TRBJ2-5; no clear D. The V end lost 5 bases, the J end lost 0 bases, and 10 bases lay between the germline ends. CDR1 is SQVTM, CDR2 ANQGSEA, per germline. The CDR3 has 13 residues. The CDR3 loop reads CSVRKPNQETQYF. As DNA, the CDR3 is TGCAGCGTTCGAAAGCCAAACCAAGAGACCCAGTACTTC.

This clonotype was detected only a few times. The V gene is TRBV11-1, the J gene TRBJ1-1; D may be TRBD1 (5 bases). Between the trimmed V and J ends, which lost 3 bases and 4 bases, there was a span of 9 bases. The germline CDR1 and CDR2 sequences are SGHAT and FQDESV (reference sequence). CDR3 length equals 13 residues. As DNA, the CDR3 is TGTGCCAGCAGCTTTGGGGCCCCCACTGAAGCTTTCTTT. Its protein product is CASSFGAPTEAFF.

This clonotype was seen a handful of times. Possible read error: a much larger clone is one base away. V gene TRBV27 combines with J gene TRBJ1-2; 9 positions agree with TRBD1. Germline CDR1 reads MNHEY; CDR2 reads SMNVEV (reference sequence). V was pared by 6 bases and J by 6 bases, with 8 bases of the junction left unmatched. The length of the CDR3 is 14 residues. The chain's CDR3 is CASRGTGPLDGYTF. Written as DNA, the CDR3 is TGTGCCAGCAGGGGGACAGGGCCACTCGATGGCTACACCTTC.

This clonotype was seen ten or more times. The rearrangement links TRBV27 to TRBJ2-7; either TRBD1 or TRBD2 may fit D (5 bases each). The CDR3 covers 16 residues. From germline, CDR1 is MNHEY and CDR2 SMNVEV (reference sequence). The germline V and J ends were trimmed by 1 base and 2 bases, with 15 bases remaining between them. The CDR3 DNA reads as TGTGCCAGCAGTTTATTTCGGGGCGTCGGGCCCTACGAGCAGTACTTC. It is translated as CASSLFRGVGPYEQYF.

This clonotype has at least ten counts. This rearrangement joins TRBV12-3 or TRBV12-4 to TRBJ1-3; 8 nucleotides line up with TRBD1. The V segment lost 2 bases and the J segment 4 bases; nucleotides outside the gene matches: 7. This CDR3 spans 16 amino acids. For the CDR3, the DNA is TGTGCCAGCAGTTTATCCCGGCAGGGGGCGGGAAACACCATATATTTT. Protein product: CASSLSRQGAGNTIYF.

This sequence joins TRBV5-5 and TRBJ1-1; 8 bases fit TRBD1. The CDR3 totals 17 residues. In germline, CDR1 is SGHKS, CDR2 YYEKEE (reference sequence). Germline trimming cut 1 base from V and 0 bases from J; bases unmatched to any gene: 8. CDR3: CASSLSSQGVMNTEAFF. The DNA of the CDR3 is TGTGCCAGCAGCTTGTCGTCACAGGGGGTAATGAACACTGAAGCTTTCTTT.

In its sample, this clonotype was seen many times. This rearrangement joins TRBV6-5 to TRBJ2-3; 10 bases map to TRBD1. V was pared by 4 bases and J by 1 base, with 2 bases of the junction left unmatched. There are 15 residues in the CDR3. The V gene's germline CDR1 is MNHEY and CDR2 SVGAGI. The CDR3 sequence is CASSWGTGGTDTQYF. In DNA form, the CDR3 reads TGTGCCAGCAGTTGGGGGACAGGGGGCACAGATACGCAGTATTTT.

This clonotype appeared many times. The chain couples TRBV5-1 to TRBJ2-6; D gene ambiguous. Trimming took off 0 bases at V and 1 base at J, with 5 bases between the two ends. CDR3 size: 15 residues. From germline, CDR1 is SGHRS and CDR2 YFSETQ. The CDR3 bases are TGCGCCAGCAGCTTGGAAGGGTCTGGGGCCAACGTCCTGACTTTC. This sequence encodes CASSLEGSGANVLTF.

Many counts were recorded for this clonotype. This sequence joins TRBV6-2 or TRBV6-3 and TRBJ1-2; D is unclear. The CDR3 contains 15 residues. Trimming removed 2 bases from V and 4 bases from J, with 14 bases in between. Germline-derived CDR1 and CDR2 are MNHEY and SVGEGT. CDR3 sequence reads: CASSYPGSGSYGYTF. CDR3 DNA: TGTGCCAGCAGTTACCCCGGGTCCGGGAGCTATGGCTACACCTTC.

In its sample, this clonotype was seen a few times. The CDR3 region has the DNA TGTGCCAGCAGCGTAACAGATACGCAGTATTTT. Translation gives CASSVTDTQYF. This chain joins TRBV5-6 and TRBJ2-3, with D uncertain. The V end lost 4 bases, the J end lost 3 bases, and 3 bases lay between the germline ends. The CDR3 runs 11 residues. The V gene's germline CDR1 is SGHDT and CDR2 YYEEEE.

This clonotype was counted many times. The V call is TRBV20-1, the J call TRBJ2-1; 15 bases are shared with TRBD2. V shed 6 bases, J shed 3 bases, and the junction held 9 bases outside the gene matches. Germline CDR1 is DFQATT and CDR2 is SNEGSKA (reference sequence). This CDR3 comprises 17 residues. In DNA, the CDR3 is TGCAGTGCCCCTTTTTTGGGACTAGCGGGGGGCTACAATGAGCAGTTCTTC. Amino acids: CSAPFLGLAGGYNEQFF.

This clonotype was counted at least ten times. This chain links TRBV12-5 with TRBJ1-3; D unclear. CDR3 length: 15 amino acids. The germline V gene encodes CDR1 LGHNT and CDR2 FRNRAP. With 0 bases removed from V and 1 base from J, the gap between germline ends came to 7 bases. CDR3 protein: CASGLVVVSGNTIYF. In DNA, the CDR3 is TGTGCTAGTGGTTTGGTAGTAGTGTCTGGAAACACCATATATTTT.